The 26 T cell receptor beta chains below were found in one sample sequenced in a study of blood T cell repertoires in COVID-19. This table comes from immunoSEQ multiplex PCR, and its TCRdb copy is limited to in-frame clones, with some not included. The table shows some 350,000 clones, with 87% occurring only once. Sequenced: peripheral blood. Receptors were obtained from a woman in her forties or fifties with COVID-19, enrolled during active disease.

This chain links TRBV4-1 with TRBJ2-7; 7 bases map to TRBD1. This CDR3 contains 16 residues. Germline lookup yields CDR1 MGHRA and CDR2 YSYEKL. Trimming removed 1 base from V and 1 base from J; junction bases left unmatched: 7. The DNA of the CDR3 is TGCGCCAGCAGCCAAGGAAGGGGGCGTGGGTCCTACGAGCAGTACTTC. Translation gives CASSQGRGRGSYEQYF.

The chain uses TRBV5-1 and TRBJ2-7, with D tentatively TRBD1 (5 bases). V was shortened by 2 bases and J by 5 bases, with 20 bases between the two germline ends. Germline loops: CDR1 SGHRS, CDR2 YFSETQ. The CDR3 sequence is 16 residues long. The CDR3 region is CASSFLTGAFRNEQYF. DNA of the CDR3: TGCGCCAGCAGCTTCCTCACAGGAGCCTTCCGAAACGAGCAGTACTTC.

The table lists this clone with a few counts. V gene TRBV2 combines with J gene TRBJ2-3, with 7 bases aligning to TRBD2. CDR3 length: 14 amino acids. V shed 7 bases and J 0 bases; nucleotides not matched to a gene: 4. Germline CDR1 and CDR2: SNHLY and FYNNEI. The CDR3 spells CASKGGPSTDTQYF. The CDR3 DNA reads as TGTGCCAGCAAGGGAGGGCCGAGCACAGATACGCAGTATTTT.

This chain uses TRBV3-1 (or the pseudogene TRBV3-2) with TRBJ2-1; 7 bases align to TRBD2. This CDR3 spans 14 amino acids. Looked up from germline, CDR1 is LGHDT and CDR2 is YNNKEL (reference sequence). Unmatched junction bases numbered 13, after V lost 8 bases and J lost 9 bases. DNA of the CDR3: TGTGCCAGCCGCTCGACTAGCTGGGTTTCTGAGCAGTTCTTC. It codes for CASRSTSWVSEQFF.

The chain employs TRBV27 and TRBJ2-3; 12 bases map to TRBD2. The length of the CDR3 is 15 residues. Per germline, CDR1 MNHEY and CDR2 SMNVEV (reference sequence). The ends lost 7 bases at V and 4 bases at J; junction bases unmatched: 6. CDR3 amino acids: CASTLAGGPPDTQYF. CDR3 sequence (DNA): TGTGCCAGCACCCTAGCGGGAGGGCCTCCAGATACGCAGTATTTT.

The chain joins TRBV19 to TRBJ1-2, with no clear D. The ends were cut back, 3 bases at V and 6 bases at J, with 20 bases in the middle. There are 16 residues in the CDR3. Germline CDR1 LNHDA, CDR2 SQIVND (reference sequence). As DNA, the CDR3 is TGTGCCAGTAGTATGGTTCACGATCGGGATGTCGATGGCTACACCTTC. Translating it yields CASSMVHDRDVDGYTF.

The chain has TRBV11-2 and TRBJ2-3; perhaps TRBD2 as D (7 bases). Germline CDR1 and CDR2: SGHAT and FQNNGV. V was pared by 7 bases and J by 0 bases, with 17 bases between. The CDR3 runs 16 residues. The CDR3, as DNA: TGTGCCAGCACAGTGCGGGGGCGGGTTAGCACAGATACGCAGTATTTT. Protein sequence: CASTVRGRVSTDTQYF. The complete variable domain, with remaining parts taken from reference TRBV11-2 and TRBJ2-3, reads EAGVAQSPRYKIIEKRQSVAFWCNPISGHATLYWYQQILGQGPKLLIQFQNNGVVDDSQLPKDRFSAERLKGVDSTLKIQPAKLEDSAVYLCASTVRGRVSTDTQYFGPGTRLTVL.

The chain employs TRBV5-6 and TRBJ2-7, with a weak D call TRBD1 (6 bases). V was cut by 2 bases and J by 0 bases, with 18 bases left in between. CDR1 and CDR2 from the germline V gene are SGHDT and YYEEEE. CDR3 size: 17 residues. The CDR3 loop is CASSFTPGQVISYEQYF. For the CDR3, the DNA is TGTGCCAGCAGCTTTACCCCGGGACAAGTCATCTCCTACGAGCAGTACTTC.

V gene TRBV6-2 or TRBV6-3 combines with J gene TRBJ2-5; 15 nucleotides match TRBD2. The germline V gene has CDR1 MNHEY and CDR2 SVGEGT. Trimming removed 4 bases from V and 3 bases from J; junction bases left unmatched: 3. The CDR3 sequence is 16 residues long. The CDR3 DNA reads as TGTGCCAGCAGTTGGACTAGCGGGAGGGCCAAAGAGACCCAGTACTTC. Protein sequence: CASSWTSGRAKETQYF.

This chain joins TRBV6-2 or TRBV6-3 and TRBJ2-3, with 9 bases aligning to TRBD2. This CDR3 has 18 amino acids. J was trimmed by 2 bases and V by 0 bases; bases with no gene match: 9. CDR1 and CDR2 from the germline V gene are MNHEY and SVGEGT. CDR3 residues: CASSYSTTSGRPTDTQYF. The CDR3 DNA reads TGTGCCAGCAGTTACTCGACGACTAGCGGAAGACCCACAGATACGCAGTATTTT.

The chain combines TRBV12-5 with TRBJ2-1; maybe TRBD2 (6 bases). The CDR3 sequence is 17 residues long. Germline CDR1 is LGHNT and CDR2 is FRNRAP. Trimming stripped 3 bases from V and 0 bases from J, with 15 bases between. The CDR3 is CASGFYSGGNSYNEQFF. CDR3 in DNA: TGTGCTAGTGGTTTCTACTCCGGCGGGAACTCCTACAATGAGCAGTTCTTC. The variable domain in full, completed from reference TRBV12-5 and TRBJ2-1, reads DARVTQTPRHKVTEMGQEVTMRCQPILGHNTVFWYRQTMMQGLELLAYFRNRAPLDDSGMPKDRFSAEMPDATLATLKIQPSEPRDSAVYFCASGFYSGGNSYNEQFFGPGTRLTVL.

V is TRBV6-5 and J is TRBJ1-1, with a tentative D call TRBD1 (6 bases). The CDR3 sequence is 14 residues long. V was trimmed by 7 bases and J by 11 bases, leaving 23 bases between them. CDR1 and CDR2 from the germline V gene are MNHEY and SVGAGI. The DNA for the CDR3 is TGTGCCAGCAACTACAGGACCCAAGGAAGGGGGGCTTTCTTT. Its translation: CASNYRTQGRGAFF.

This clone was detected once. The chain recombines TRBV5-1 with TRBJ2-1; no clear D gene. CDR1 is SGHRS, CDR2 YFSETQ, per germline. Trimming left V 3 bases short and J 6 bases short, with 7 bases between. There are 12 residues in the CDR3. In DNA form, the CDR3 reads TGCGCCAGCAGCTCTCGTTTCAATGAGCAGTTCTTC. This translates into CASSSRFNEQFF.

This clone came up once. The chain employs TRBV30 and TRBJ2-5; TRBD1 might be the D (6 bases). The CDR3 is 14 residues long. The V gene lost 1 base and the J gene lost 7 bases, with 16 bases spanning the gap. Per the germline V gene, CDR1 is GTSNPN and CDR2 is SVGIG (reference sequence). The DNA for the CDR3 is TGTGCCTGGAGTGCAGGGGTGTCTTTTGGGACCCAGTACTTC. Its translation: CAWSAGVSFGTQYF.

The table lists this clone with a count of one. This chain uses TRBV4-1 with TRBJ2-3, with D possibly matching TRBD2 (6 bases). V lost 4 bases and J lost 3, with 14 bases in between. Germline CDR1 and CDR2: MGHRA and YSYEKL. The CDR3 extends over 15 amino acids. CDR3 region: CASSPLGGGTDTQYF. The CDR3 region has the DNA TGCGCCAGCAGCCCCTTGGGGGGTGGGACAGATACGCAGTATTTT.

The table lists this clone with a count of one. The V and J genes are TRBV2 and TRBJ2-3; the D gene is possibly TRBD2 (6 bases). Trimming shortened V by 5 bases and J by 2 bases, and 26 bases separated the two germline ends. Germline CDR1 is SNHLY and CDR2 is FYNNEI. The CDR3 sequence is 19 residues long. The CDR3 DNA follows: TGTGCCAGCAGTTTCGAGACTTCGGGAATACTAGCTCCCACAGATACGCAGTATTTT. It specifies CASSFETSGILAPTDTQYF. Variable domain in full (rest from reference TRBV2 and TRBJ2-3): EPEVTQTPSHQVTQMGQEVILRCVPISNHLYFYWYRQILGQKVEFLVSFYNNEISEKSEIFDDQFSVERPDGSNFTLKIRSTKLEDSAMYFCASSFETSGILAPTDTQYFGPGTRLTVL.

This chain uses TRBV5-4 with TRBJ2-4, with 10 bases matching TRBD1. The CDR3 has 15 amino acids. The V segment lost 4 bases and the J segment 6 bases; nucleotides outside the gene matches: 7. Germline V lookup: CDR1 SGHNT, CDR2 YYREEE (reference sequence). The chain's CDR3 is CASSPRQGAGNIQYF. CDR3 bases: TGTGCCAGCAGCCCTAGACAGGGGGCGGGAAACATTCAGTACTTC.

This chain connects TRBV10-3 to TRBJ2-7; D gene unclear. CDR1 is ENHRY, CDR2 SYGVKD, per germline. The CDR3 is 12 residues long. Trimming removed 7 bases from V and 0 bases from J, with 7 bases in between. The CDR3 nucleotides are TGTGCCATCAAAACTATCTCCTACGAGCAGTACTTC. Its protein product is CAIKTISYEQYF.

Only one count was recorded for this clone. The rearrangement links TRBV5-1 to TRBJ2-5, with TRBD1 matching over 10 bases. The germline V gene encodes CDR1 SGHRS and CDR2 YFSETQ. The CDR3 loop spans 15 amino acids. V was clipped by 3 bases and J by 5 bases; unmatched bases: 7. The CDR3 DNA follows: TGCGCCAGCAGCTCCGGGACAGGGGTATTGGAGACCCAGTACTTC. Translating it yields CASSSGTGVLETQYF.

CDR3 amino acids: CASSLFSLAGTYNEQFF. CDR3 coding DNA: TGCGCCAGCAGCTTGTTCTCCTTAGCGGGAACTTACAATGAGCAGTTCTTC. V gene TRBV5-1 combines with J gene TRBJ2-1; 8 bases match TRBD2. J was trimmed by 4 bases and V by 1 base; bases with no gene match: 10. CDR3 length: 17 residues. Germline V gene data show CDR1 as SGHRS and CDR2 as YFSETQ.

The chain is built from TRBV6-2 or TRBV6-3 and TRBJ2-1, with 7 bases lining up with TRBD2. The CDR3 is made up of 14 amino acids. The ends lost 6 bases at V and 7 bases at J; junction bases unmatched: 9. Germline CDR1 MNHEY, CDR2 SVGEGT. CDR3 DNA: TGTGCCAGCAGCTTGATCGCGGGAGTGAATGAGCAGTTCTTC. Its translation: CASSLIAGVNEQFF.

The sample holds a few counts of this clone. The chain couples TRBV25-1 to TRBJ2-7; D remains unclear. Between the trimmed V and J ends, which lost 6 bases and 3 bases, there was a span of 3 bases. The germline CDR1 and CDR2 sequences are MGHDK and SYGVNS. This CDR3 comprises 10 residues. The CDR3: CASSGYEQYF. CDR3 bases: TGTGCCAGCAGCGGCTACGAGCAGTACTTC.

In DNA form, the CDR3 reads TGTGCCAGCAGCTTCACCGGGACTAGCCATGAGCAGTTCTTC. As protein: CASSFTGTSHEQFF. V and J are TRBV27 and TRBJ2-1, with TRBD2 matching 9 bases. V shed 6 bases and J 8 bases; nucleotides not matched to a gene: 8. Germline V lookup: CDR1 MNHEY, CDR2 SMNVEV (reference sequence). This CDR3 is built from 14 residues.

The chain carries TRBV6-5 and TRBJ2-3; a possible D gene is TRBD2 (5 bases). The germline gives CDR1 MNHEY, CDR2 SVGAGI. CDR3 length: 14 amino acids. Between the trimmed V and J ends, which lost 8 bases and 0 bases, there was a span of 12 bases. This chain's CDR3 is CASSRAVSTDTQYF. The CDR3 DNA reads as TGTGCCAGCTCGCGGGCGGTTAGCACAGATACGCAGTATTTT.

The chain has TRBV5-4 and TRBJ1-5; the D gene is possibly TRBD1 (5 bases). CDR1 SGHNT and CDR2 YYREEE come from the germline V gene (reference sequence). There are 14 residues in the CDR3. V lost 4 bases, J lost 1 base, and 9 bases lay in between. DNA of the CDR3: TGTGCCAGCAGCAACAGGTGGAGCAATCAGCCCCAGCATTTT. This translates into CASSNRWSNQPQHF.

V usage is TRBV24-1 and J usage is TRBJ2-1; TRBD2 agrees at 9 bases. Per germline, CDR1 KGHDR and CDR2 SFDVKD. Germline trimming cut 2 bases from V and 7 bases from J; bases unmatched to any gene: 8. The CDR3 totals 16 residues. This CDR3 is CATSDSSLAGRNEQFF. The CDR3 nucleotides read TGTGCCACCAGTGATTCTTCACTAGCGGGCCGAAATGAGCAGTTCTTC.